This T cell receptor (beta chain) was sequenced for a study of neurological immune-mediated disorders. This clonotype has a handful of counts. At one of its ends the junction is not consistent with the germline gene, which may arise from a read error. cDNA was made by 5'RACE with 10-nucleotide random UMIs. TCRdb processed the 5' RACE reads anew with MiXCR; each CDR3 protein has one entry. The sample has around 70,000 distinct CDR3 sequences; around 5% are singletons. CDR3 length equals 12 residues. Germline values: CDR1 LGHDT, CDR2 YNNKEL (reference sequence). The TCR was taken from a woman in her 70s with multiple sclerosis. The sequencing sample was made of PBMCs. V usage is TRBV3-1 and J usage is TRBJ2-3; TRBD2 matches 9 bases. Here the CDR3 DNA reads TGTGCCAGCAGCCACCTAGCGGGAAGATCGTTTTTT. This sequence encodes CASSHLAGRSFF.